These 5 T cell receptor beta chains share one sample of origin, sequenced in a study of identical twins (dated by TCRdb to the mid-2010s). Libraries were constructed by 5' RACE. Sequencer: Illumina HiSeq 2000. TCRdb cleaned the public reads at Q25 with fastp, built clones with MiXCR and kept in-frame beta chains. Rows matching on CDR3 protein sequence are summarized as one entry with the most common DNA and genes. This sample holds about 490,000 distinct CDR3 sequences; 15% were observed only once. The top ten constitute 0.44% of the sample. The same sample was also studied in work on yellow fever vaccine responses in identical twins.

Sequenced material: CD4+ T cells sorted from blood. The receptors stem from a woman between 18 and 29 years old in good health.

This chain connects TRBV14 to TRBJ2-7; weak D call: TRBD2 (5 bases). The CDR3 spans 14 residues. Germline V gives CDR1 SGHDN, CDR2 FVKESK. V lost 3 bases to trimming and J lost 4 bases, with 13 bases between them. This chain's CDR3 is CASSHLAVAYEQYF. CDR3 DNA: TGTGCCAGCAGCCATCTAGCCGTAGCTTACGAGCAGTACTTC.

The CDR3 sequence is CATGGGSSYNEQFF. The CDR3 DNA is TGTGCCACCGGTGGGGGGAGCTCCTACAATGAGCAGTTCTTC. This chain connects TRBV12-3 or TRBV12-4 to TRBJ2-1; possibly TRBD2 for D (6 bases). V lost 10 bases, J lost 0 bases, and 13 bases lay in between. This CDR3 region has 14 residues.

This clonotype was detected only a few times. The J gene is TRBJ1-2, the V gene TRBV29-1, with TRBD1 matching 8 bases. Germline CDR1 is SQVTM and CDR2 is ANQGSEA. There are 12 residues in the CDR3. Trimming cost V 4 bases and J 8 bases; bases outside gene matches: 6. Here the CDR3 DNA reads TGCAGCGTTGTCCAGGGGGCGCGGGGCTACACCTTC. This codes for CSVVQGARGYTF.

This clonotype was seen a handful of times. The CDR3 protein is CSVAPREKAGELFF. The CDR3 nucleotides read TGCAGCGTCGCTCCCCGCGAGAAAGCCGGGGAGCTGTTTTTT. The J gene is TRBJ2-2, the V gene TRBV29-1; D unclear. Looked up from germline, CDR1 is SQVTM and CDR2 is ANQGSEA. Trimming took off 6 bases at V and 6 bases at J, with 17 bases between the two ends. The CDR3 is 14 amino acids.

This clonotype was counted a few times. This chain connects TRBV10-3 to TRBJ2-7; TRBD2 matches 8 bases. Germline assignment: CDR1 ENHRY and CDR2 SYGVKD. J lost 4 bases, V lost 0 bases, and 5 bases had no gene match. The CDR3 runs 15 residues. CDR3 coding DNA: TGTGCCATCAGTGAGTCTTCGGGGGGGCGGTACGAGCAGTACGTC. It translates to CAISESSGGRYEQYV.